This TCR beta chain was found in a study of long-term antiretroviral therapy in people with HIV. This CDR3 contains 14 residues. The V end lost 5 bases, the J end lost 3 bases, and 13 bases lay between the germline ends. The germline gives CDR1 SEHNR, CDR2 FQNEAQ (reference sequence). With survey level as its setting, the immunoSEQ assay was v3.0. Here immunoSEQ multiplex PCR was the method, and the copy in TCRdb shows in-frame clones only, minus some. Among about 23,000 clones listed, approximately 80% were seen once. The sequence came from a man aged 45-65 years with HIV. This chain uses TRBV7-9 with TRBJ1-2, with D tentatively TRBD1 (5 bases). Material: unsorted PBMCs, obtained 0.3 years after starting antiretroviral therapy. The CDR3 here is CASSRNGRDYGYTF. CDR3 DNA sequence: TGTGCCAGCAGCCGTAACGGCAGGGACTATGGCTACACCTTC.